The present entry profiles one TCR beta chain with its context. The V gene lost 3 bases and the J gene lost 12 bases, with 17 bases spanning the gap. This CDR3 comprises 13 residues. The data originate from a study of blood T cell repertoires in COVID-19. Study in general: The United States, Italy and Spain supplied acute and convalescent COVID-19 samples. Nucleic acid was either cDNA or gDNA, and it came from T cells, B-cell-depleted T cells, or PBMCs.

How the authors handled the data: Amplified reference gene primers provided the basis for estimating nucleated cell counts. TCRdb keeps only in-frame clones here, not all; method: immunoSEQ multiplex PCR. V and J calls and clone size follow that table, whereas D and trimming were derived from the DNA. Of fewer than 250,000 clones listed, 86% are singletons. Resolution of symptoms, clearance, or two negative PCRs was present in recovered Cohort 3 donors. Sequencing input: PBMCs or T cells enriched from blood (not recorded which). This TCR was recovered from a woman aged 50 to 60 who had recovered from COVID-19. The chain has TRBV12-3 or TRBV12-4 and TRBJ1-2; D not certain. This CDR3 is CASSFFSSPGNTF. The CDR3 nucleotides read TGTGCCAGCAGTTTTTTTAGTAGTCCGGGGAACACCTTC.